Below, 25 T cell receptor beta chains from the same sample are listed, as sequenced in a study of blood T cell repertoires in COVID-19. Profiled with immunoSEQ multiplex PCR; TCRdb holds only in-frame clones, not every one. The sample has some 270,000 clones, approximately 88% seen once. Sequences were obtained from PBMCs or T cells enriched from blood (not recorded which). The receptor source for this set is a middle-aged woman who had been exposed to COVID-19.

This clone was seen a single time. The J gene is TRBJ1-2, the V gene TRBV11-2, with D possibly being TRBD1 (5 bases). V was pared by 5 bases and J by 4 bases, with 11 bases between. Per the germline V gene, CDR1 is SGHAT and CDR2 is FQNNGV. The length of the CDR3 is 13 residues. In nucleotides, the CDR3 is TGTGCCAGCAGCCCTGACAGACTCTATGGCTACACCTTC. Protein sequence: CASSPDRLYGYTF.

The J gene is TRBJ2-1, the V gene TRBV7-8, with 9 bases that match TRBD2. After removal of 1 base from V and 5 bases from J, the junction contained 3 bases not matched to a gene. The germline V gene encodes CDR1 SGHVS and CDR2 FQNEAQ. The CDR3 is made up of 15 amino acids. The CDR3 loop is CASSLGSSGNNEQFF. The CDR3 nucleotides read TGTGCCAGCAGCTTAGGCTCTAGCGGGAACAATGAGCAGTTCTTC.

This CDR3 reads CASSVNPGQGFTEAFF. The CDR3 nucleotides read TGTGCCAGCAGCGTGAACCCGGGACAGGGGTTCACTGAAGCTTTCTTT. This chain joins TRBV9 and TRBJ1-1, with 10 bases that match TRBD1. The CDR3 runs 16 residues. Trimming took 2 bases from V and 4 from J; bases not matched to a gene: 8. Germline CDR1 is SGDLS and CDR2 is YYNGEE.

The chain employs TRBV30 and TRBJ1-3, with 7 bases that match TRBD1. In germline, CDR1 is GTSNPN, CDR2 SVGIG (reference sequence). The CDR3 sequence is 15 residues long. Unmatched junction bases numbered 9, after V lost 7 bases and J lost 0 bases. This chain's CDR3 is CAFSSGQPSGNTIYF. In nucleotides, the CDR3 is TGTGCCTTCAGTTCGGGACAGCCCTCTGGAAACACCATATATTTT. Full variable domain (remainder filled in from reference TRBV30 and TRBJ1-3): SQTIHQWPATLVQPVGSPLSLECTVEGTSNPNLYWYRQAAGRGLQLLFYSVGIGQISSEVPQNLSASRPQDRQFILSSKKLLLSDSGFYLCAFSSGQPSGNTIYFGEGSWLTVV.

On this clone: One end of the junction fails to match germline, which may point to a read error. This chain connects TRBV5-1 to TRBJ2-5; 9 positions match TRBD2. The CDR3 sequence is 14 residues long. Germline V gives CDR1 SGHRS, CDR2 YFSETQ. CDR3 DNA sequence: TGTGCCAGCAGCAAGACTAGCGGCCAAGAGACCCAGTACTTC. Translating gives CASSKTSGQETQYF.

The CDR3 bases are TGTGCCAGCAGCTCCACTGCGACTAGCGGGGGATACAATGAGCAGTTCTTC. Encoded protein: CASSSTATSGGYNEQFF. V usage is TRBV2 and J usage is TRBJ2-1; the match to TRBD2 covers 12 bases. The V gene's germline CDR1 is SNHLY and CDR2 FYNNEI. V dropped 6 bases and J dropped 4; count of bases not matched to a gene: 10. This CDR3 region has 17 residues.

This chain connects TRBV5-4 to TRBJ2-7; 10 nucleotides match TRBD1. The germline CDR1 and CDR2 sequences are SGHNT and YYREEE (reference sequence). The length of the CDR3 is 14 residues. Germline trimming cut 8 bases from V and 5 bases from J; bases unmatched to any gene: 10. The CDR3 protein is CASRRTGGPDEQYF. DNA for the CDR3: TGTGCCAGTCGGCGGACAGGGGGGCCCGACGAGCAGTACTTC.

The J gene is TRBJ2-1, the V gene TRBV9; D might be TRBD1 (6 bases). CDR1 and CDR2 (germline): SGDLS, YYNGEE. This CDR3 has 17 residues. Trimming stripped 4 bases from V and 8 bases from J, with 25 bases between. DNA for the CDR3: TGTGCCAGCAGCCCAAGGAGGTGGGGGCTTCAAATCGATGAGCAGTTCTTC. Protein product: CASSPRRWGLQIDEQFF.

This chain joins TRBV7-2 and TRBJ1-4, with D unresolved. V dropped 1 base and J dropped 8 bases, with 11 bases sitting between them. The CDR3 extends over 14 amino acids. Germline V gene lookup returns CDR1 SGHTA and CDR2 FQGNSA. The CDR3 protein is CASSLVPEGEKLFF. The CDR3, as DNA: TGTGCCAGCAGCTTAGTCCCGGAGGGAGAAAAACTGTTTTTT.

V and J are TRBV7-8 and TRBJ2-7; D is perhaps TRBD1 (6 bases). V lost 5 bases and J 0 bases, leaving 11 bases between the germline ends. In germline, CDR1 is SGHVS, CDR2 FQNEAQ. The CDR3 covers 14 residues. This CDR3 is CASSPQGNSYEQYF. CDR3 nucleotide sequence: TGTGCCAGCAGCCCACAGGGTAACTCCTACGAGCAGTACTTC.

This chain connects TRBV18 to TRBJ2-3, with 13 bases aligning to TRBD2. This CDR3 is 17 amino acids long. The trim removed 0 bases at V and 7 bases at J, leaving 7 bases unmatched. Germline V gene data show CDR1 as KGHSH and CDR2 as LQKENI. The CDR3 DNA reads TGTGCCAGCTCACCACCGGGACTAGCGGGGACTAAAAATACGCAGTATTTT. Protein: CASSPPGLAGTKNTQYF.

This clone showed up just a few times. The chain has TRBV11-3 and TRBJ2-1, with TRBD2 as a possible D gene (5 bases). Trimming removed 2 bases at V and 7 bases at J, with 12 bases between. The CDR3 has 14 amino acids. Germline CDR1 reads SGHNT; CDR2 reads YENEEA. The CDR3 region is CASSLLGLANEQFF. For the CDR3, the DNA is TGTGCCAGCAGCTTACTAGGGCTAGCTAATGAGCAGTTCTTC.

The chain recombines TRBV7-6 with TRBJ2-7, with TRBD2 as a possible D gene (5 bases). V dropped 5 bases and J dropped 1 base, with 15 bases sitting between them. The CDR3 loop spans 15 amino acids. In germline, CDR1 is SGHVS, CDR2 FNYEAQ. This CDR3 is CASSPPGSWSYEQYF. The CDR3 bases are TGTGCCAGCAGCCCGCCGGGGTCTTGGTCCTACGAGCAGTACTTC.

The genes are TRBV7-8 and TRBJ2-1, with a tentative D call TRBD2 (6 bases). In germline, CDR1 is SGHVS, CDR2 FQNEAQ. Trimming cost V 3 bases and J 10 bases, with 16 bases left between them. This CDR3 comprises 14 residues. CDR3 DNA sequence: TGTGCCAGCAGCTTCCGCGCTAGACGGGAGGAGCAGTTCTTC. Translating gives CASSFRARREEQFF.

This rearrangement joins TRBV2 to TRBJ1-5; D unclear. Trimming stripped 6 bases from V and 0 bases from J, with 18 bases between. The CDR3 length is 17 residues. Per the germline V gene, CDR1 is SNHLY and CDR2 is FYNNEI. The CDR3 region is CASRSGAKPHSNQPQHF. CDR3 coding DNA: TGTGCCAGCAGAAGTGGAGCCAAACCACATAGCAATCAGCCCCAGCATTTT.

V and J are TRBV9 and TRBJ1-1; the D gene is possibly TRBD1 (5 bases). CDR1 and CDR2 from the germline V gene are SGDLS and YYNGEE. CDR3 length: 15 residues. The V gene lost 2 bases and the J gene lost 1 base, with 12 bases spanning the gap. CDR3 sequence (DNA): TGTGCCAGCAGCGTTAACCCAGGACAGAACACTGAAGCTTTCTTT. Translated: CASSVNPGQNTEAFF.

This chain uses TRBV3-1 (or the pseudogene TRBV3-2) with TRBJ2-7, with 10 bases fitting TRBD2. The ends lost 3 bases at V and 0 bases at J; junction bases unmatched: 5. The germline V gene has CDR1 LGHDT and CDR2 YNNKEL (reference sequence). The CDR3 sequence is 16 residues long. The CDR3 sequence is CASSHGSGGASYEQYF. In nucleotides, the CDR3 is TGTGCCAGCAGCCATGGGAGCGGGGGGGCCTCCTACGAGCAGTACTTC.

V is TRBV2 and J is TRBJ1-2; tentatively, D is TRBD1 (5 bases). The CDR3 contains 14 residues. Trimming took off 5 bases at V and 3 bases at J, with 13 bases between the two ends. The germline V gene encodes CDR1 SNHLY and CDR2 FYNNEI. The CDR3 nucleotides read TGTGCCAGCAGTTCCGGGGGGGGAGACTATGGCTACACCTTC. This codes for CASSSGGGDYGYTF.

This chain links TRBV4-3 with TRBJ2-5, with TRBD2 as a possible D gene (5 bases). Germline V gene lookup returns CDR1 LGHNA and CDR2 YSLEER. With 6 bases removed from V and 4 bases from J, the gap between germline ends came to 12 bases. CDR3 length equals 13 residues. CDR3 DNA: TGCGCCAGCAGTCACGGGGAACTAGAGACCCAGTACTTC. Translated, it gives CASSHGELETQYF.

J is TRBJ2-3 and V is TRBV7-2; D is ambiguous. The V and J ends lost 3 bases and 2 bases respectively, with 6 bases between them. Germline V gives CDR1 SGHTA, CDR2 FQGNSA. The CDR3 runs 13 residues. The CDR3 loop reads CASSFTVTDTQYF. The CDR3 nucleotides read TGTGCCAGCAGCTTTACAGTCACAGATACGCAGTATTTT.

To note about this clone: A junction boundary mismatches the germline segment, possibly from a read error. This rearrangement joins TRBV5-1 to TRBJ2-4; TRBD2 might be the D (5 bases). CDR1 is SGHRS and CDR2 is YFSETQ in the germline V gene. This CDR3 is built from 20 residues. CDR3 region: CASSPHFESAEALAKNIQYF. CDR3 DNA sequence: TGTGCCAGCAGCCCCCATTTCGAATCCGCGGAGGCTCTAGCCAAAAACATTCAGTACTTC. Looking up the rest from reference TRBV5-1 and TRBJ2-4 gives the full variable domain: KAGVTQTPRYLIKTRGQQVTLSCSPISGHRSVSWYQQTPGQGLQFLFEYFSETQRNKGNFPGRFSGRQFSNSRSEMNVSTLELGDSALYLCASSPHFESAEALAKNIQYFGAGTRLSVL.

The rearrangement links TRBV10-3 to TRBJ1-1; 9 bases agree with TRBD1. From germline, CDR1 is ENHRY and CDR2 SYGVKD. The CDR3 loop spans 14 amino acids. V shed 6 bases and J 1 base; nucleotides not matched to a gene: 3. CDR3 region: CAISLDRGNTEAFF. CDR3 coding DNA: TGTGCCATCAGCTTGGACAGGGGGAACACTGAAGCTTTCTTT.

This chain joins TRBV11-3 and TRBJ2-1; 8 nucleotides line up with TRBD2. After removal of 3 bases from V and 9 bases from J, the junction contained 10 bases not matched to a gene. There are 15 residues in the CDR3. Germline CDR1 reads SGHNT; CDR2 reads YENEEA. The CDR3 reads CASSLGGVSGTEQFF. As DNA, the CDR3 is TGTGCCAGCAGCTTGGGGGGGGTTAGCGGGACTGAGCAGTTCTTC.

The gene calls are TRBV7-8 and TRBJ2-1; TRBD2 is a possible D gene (7 bases). The CDR3 totals 14 residues. Germline CDR1 SGHVS, CDR2 FQNEAQ. V shed 0 bases and J shed 8 bases, with 11 bases lying between them. The CDR3 DNA sequence: TGTGCCAGCAGCTTAGCGGGGGGGCGACATGAGCAGTTCTTC. This sequence encodes CASSLAGGRHEQFF.

The CDR3 nucleotides read TGTGCCAGCAGCGGACTAGCGGAGACCCAGTACTTC. Translating it yields CASSGLAETQYF. The chain carries TRBV7-9 and TRBJ2-5; 9 bases match TRBD2. The CDR3 consists of 12 residues. Losses at the gene ends were 5 bases for V and 5 bases for J; bases not matched to a gene: 0. Germline V lookup: CDR1 SEHNR, CDR2 FQNEAQ (reference sequence).